The 13 T cell receptor beta chains given below trace back to one sample, sequenced in a study of T cell responses to AZD1222 COVID-19 vaccine. Sequencing was performed with immunoSEQ multiplex PCR; in TCRdb, only in-frame clones are kept and a portion is missing. This repertoire shows 150,000 to 200,000 clones, around 88% found once; its top ten account for more than 0.4%. The sample was peripheral blood, taken on day 0 of AZD1222 vaccination. The receptors were sampled from an adult in good health.

In this sample, this clone turned up once. DNA of the CDR3: TGTGCCACCAGCACCAACTCGGGATATGGGGATACGCAGTATTTT. Amino acid sequence: CATSTNSGYGDTQYF. The chain has TRBV15 and TRBJ2-3; a possible D gene is TRBD2 (5 bases). Per the germline V gene, CDR1 is LNHNV and CDR2 is YYDKDF (reference sequence). CDR3 size: 15 residues. Trimming took off 4 bases at V and 6 bases at J, with 17 bases between the two ends.

The genes are TRBV9 and TRBJ2-1; D perhaps matches TRBD1 (7 bases). CDR3 length: 16 residues. Trimming removed 4 bases from V and 8 bases from J, with 22 bases in between. Germline values: CDR1 SGDLS, CDR2 YYNGEE. The CDR3 here is CASSQAGGPPYHEQFF. The CDR3 nucleotides read TGTGCCAGCAGCCAGGCAGGGGGGCCCCCTTATCATGAGCAGTTCTTC.

The rearrangement joins TRBV11-3 to TRBJ2-3; the match to TRBD2 covers 13 bases. The CDR3 covers 17 residues. V was pared by 5 bases and J by 2 bases, with 7 bases of the junction left unmatched. Germline CDR1 reads SGHNT; CDR2 reads YENEEA. The CDR3: CASSPGLAGRITDTQYF. The DNA for the CDR3 is TGTGCCAGCAGCCCGGGACTAGCGGGGCGCATCACAGATACGCAGTATTTT.

The chain recombines TRBV5-6 with TRBJ2-2, with no clear D. This CDR3 contains 13 residues. The V end was cut by 4 bases, the J end by 8 bases, with 12 bases between. Looked up from germline, CDR1 is SGHDT and CDR2 is YYEEEE. CDR3 DNA sequence: TGTGCCAGCAGCCTCGTCCTGCCAGGGGAGCTGTTTTTT. Translating gives CASSLVLPGELFF.

The chain recombines TRBV7-9 with TRBJ2-1, with 8 nucleotides matching TRBD1. V was clipped by 4 bases and J by 3 bases; unmatched bases: 14. Germline CDR1 is SEHNR and CDR2 is FQNEAQ (reference sequence). This CDR3 is built from 18 residues. For the CDR3, the DNA is TGTGCCAGCAGCTCTAAATCCTGGACAGGGCCCATCTACAATGAGCAGTTCTTC. This codes for CASSSKSWTGPIYNEQFF. Full variable domain (rest looked up from reference TRBV7-9 and TRBJ2-1): DTGVSQNPRHKITKRGQNVTFRCDPISEHNRLYWYRQTLGQGPEFLTYFQNEAQLEKSRLLSDRFSAERPKGSFSTLEIQRTEQGDSAMYLCASSSKSWTGPIYNEQFFGPGTRLTVL.

The chain couples TRBV7-8 to TRBJ2-1, with a tentative D call TRBD1 (6 bases). Trimming took 0 bases from V and 4 from J, leaving 10 bases between them. The V gene's germline CDR1 is SGHVS and CDR2 FQNEAQ. The CDR3 totals 15 residues. The CDR3 region is CASSLAGDIYNEQFF. The DNA of the CDR3 is TGTGCCAGCAGCTTAGCAGGGGACATATACAATGAGCAGTTCTTC.

This chain uses TRBV18 with TRBJ1-3; D not certain. Germline assignment: CDR1 KGHSH and CDR2 LQKENI. This CDR3 has 15 residues. V was pared by 0 bases and J by 0 bases, with 6 bases between. DNA for the CDR3: TGTGCCAGCTCACCACCTGGCATCTCTGGAAACACCATATATTTT. It specifies CASSPPGISGNTIYF.

The chain carries TRBV10-3 and TRBJ2-3; TRBD2 aligns across 10 bases. The trim removed 6 bases at V and 4 bases at J, leaving 7 bases unmatched. Germline V lookup: CDR1 ENHRY, CDR2 SYGVKD. The CDR3 runs to 15 residues. The CDR3 spells CAISPAGGPADTQYF. The CDR3, as DNA: TGTGCCATCAGCCCAGCGGGGGGGCCGGCAGATACGCAGTATTTT.

This clone was counted once. The chain carries TRBV6-5 and TRBJ1-6, with TRBD1 matching 9 bases. The V gene's germline CDR1 is MNHEY and CDR2 SVGAGI. This CDR3 has 15 residues. The V and J ends lost 6 bases and 9 bases, in that order; junction bases with no gene match: 9. CDR3 in amino acids: CASRGQGGTASPLHF. The CDR3, as DNA: TGTGCCAGCAGGGGACAGGGTGGGACAGCTTCACCCCTCCACTTT.

This chain connects TRBV6-5 to TRBJ2-1, with unresolved D. V was trimmed by 6 bases and J by 8 bases, leaving 8 bases between them. The CDR3 is made up of 11 amino acids. The germline V gene encodes CDR1 MNHEY and CDR2 SVGAGI. CDR3 in DNA: TGTGCCAGCAGACTTGGCTATGAGCAGTTCTTC. Residues: CASRLGYEQFF.

V and J are TRBV6-6 and TRBJ2-7; D is possibly TRBD1 or TRBD2 (5 bases each). Between the trimmed V and J ends, which lost 0 bases and 7 bases, there was a span of 19 bases. The CDR3 covers 16 residues. Germline assignment: CDR1 MNHNY and CDR2 SVGAGI (reference sequence). The CDR3 is CASSYSTGTSNGEQYF. The DNA of the CDR3 is TGTGCCAGCAGTTACTCGACCGGGACCTCGAATGGGGAGCAGTACTTC.

The chain links TRBV4-3 to TRBJ2-7, with a tentative D call TRBD1 (5 bases). This CDR3 spans 15 amino acids. Trimming cost V 1 base and J 4 bases, with 14 bases left between them. The germline gives CDR1 LGHNA, CDR2 YSLEER. CDR3 bases: TGCGCCAGCAGCCAAGGGGCAGACAGCCCATACGAGCAGTACTTC. Its protein is CASSQGADSPYEQYF.

This clone has more than one count but fewer than ten. The CDR3 DNA follows: TGCGCCAGCAGCTCTATGACCGACTCTGGAAACACCATATATTTT. Residues: CASSSMTDSGNTIYF. The V call is TRBV5-1, the J call TRBJ1-3, with D hard to call. In germline, CDR1 is SGHRS, CDR2 YFSETQ. With 3 bases removed from V and 0 bases from J, the gap between germline ends came to 10 bases. This CDR3 is 15 amino acids long.